This T cell receptor beta chain was found in a study of CD8 T cells in Susac syndrome. Study summary: Among the sequenced Susac syndrome patients, five or six had active disease while about eight were in remission. Study observations and caveats: Clonal expansion involving Susac CD8+ cells peaked in TEMRA cells and active patients.

V shed 8 bases and J shed 2 bases, with 9 bases lying between them. The CDR3 sequence is 12 residues long. To note about this clonotype: Its target is unknown.

RNA amounts of about 0.5 to 1 ug underwent reverse transcription with random hexamers. One entry per CDR3 protein results from TCRdb running MiXCR on the immunoSEQ multiplex PCR reads. The profile shows tens of thousands of distinct CDR3 sequences, around 95% of them singletons. Sequencing was performed on CD8+ T cells from PBMCs. The origin of this receptor is a human donor with Susac syndrome. The V and J genes are TRBV12-3 or TRBV12-4 and TRBJ1-2, with D possibly being TRBD1 (5 bases). This CDR3 is CASAGGNYGYTF. CDR3 in DNA: TGTGCCAGCGCCGGGGGGAACTATGGCTACACCTTC.